This T cell receptor beta chain was captured by sequencing in a study of HIV-infected children after antiretroviral therapy interruption. Treatment described: PENTA 11 planned treatment interruption arm or continuous ART arm. Sorting from thawed PBMCs isolated naive CD4+ CD45RA+ CD45RO- T cells. The TCR library was built from RNA with a 3' RACE protocol and unique molecular identifiers. TCRdb fed the 3' RACE reads into MiXCR, producing one record per CDR3 protein. The data show about 86,000 distinct CDR3 sequences, 6.9% seen once. Germline CDR1 is SNHLY and CDR2 is FYNNEI. The CDR3 runs to 16 residues. The J segment lost 4 bases and the V segment lost 1 base, leaving 7 bases of the junction unmatched.

Sequences were derived from CD45RA+ CD4+ T cells from PBMCs, pooled from several time points, sampled from a donor given antiretroviral therapy, either interrupted or continuous. Sample subset: naive CD4+ CD45RA+ CD45RO- T cells. The chain carries TRBV2 and TRBJ2-1; 7 bases align to TRBD2. This TCR came from a pool of human donors with HIV. DNA of the CDR3: TGTGCCAGCAGTGAAGTAAAACTAGCGCTTTACAATGAGCAGTTCTTC. Its protein product is CASSEVKLALYNEQFF.